Detailed here is one T cell receptor beta chain. The antigen remains undetermined. CDR3 length: 14 residues. CDR1 SSHAT and CDR2 FNYEAQ come from the germline V gene (reference sequence). The ends were cut back, 1 base at V and 5 bases at J, with 11 bases in the middle. This entry is derived from a study of shared clonotypes between healthy human individuals. General study results and limits: Researchers sampled blood only, noting tissue repertoires likely differ. Non-shared clonotypes had lower generation probabilities than those shared by all four donors.

Original methodology: ImmunoSEQ yielded junction-only sequences lacking quality scores, so filtering differed. Clones were sequenced by immunoSEQ multiplex PCR, and TCRdb holds only the in-frame ones, with some missing. The D gene and trimming were derived from the DNA, and the V and J assignments and clone size from that table. This table has some 2.1 million clones, over 85% appearing once. Naive CD8 populations comprised CD45RO-negative cells positively selected for CCR7, excluding terminally differentiated effector memory CD45RA+ cells. HIV-negative, healthy adults without recent acute infections or vaccinations were the donors.

The sequence was obtained from a man between 18 and 35 years old in good health. Some clones in this sample may be carry-over from other donors' samples. Sequences were obtained from naive CD8+ T cells from PBMCs. V usage is TRBV7-7 and J usage is TRBJ2-5; maybe TRBD2 (5 bases). For the CDR3, the DNA is TGTGCCAGCAGCTTAGGTCGAGGGATCGAGACCCAGTACTTC. Its translation is CASSLGRGIETQYF.